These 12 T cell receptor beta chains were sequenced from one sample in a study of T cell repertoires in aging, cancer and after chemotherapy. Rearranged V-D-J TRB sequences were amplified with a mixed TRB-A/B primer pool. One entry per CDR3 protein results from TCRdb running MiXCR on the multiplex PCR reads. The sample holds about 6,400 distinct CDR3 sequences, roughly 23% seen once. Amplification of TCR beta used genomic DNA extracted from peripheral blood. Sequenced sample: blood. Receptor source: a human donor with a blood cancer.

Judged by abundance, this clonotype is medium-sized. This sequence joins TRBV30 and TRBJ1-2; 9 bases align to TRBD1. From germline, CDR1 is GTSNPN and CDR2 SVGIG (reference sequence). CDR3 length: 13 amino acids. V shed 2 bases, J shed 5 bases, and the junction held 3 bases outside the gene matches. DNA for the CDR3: TGTGCCTGGAGTCCAGGGACAGGGTATGGCTACACCTTC. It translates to CAWSPGTGYGYTF. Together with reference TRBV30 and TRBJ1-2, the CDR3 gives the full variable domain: SQTIHQWPATLVQPVGSPLSLECTVEGTSNPNLYWYRQAAGRGLQLLFYSVGIGQISSEVPQNLSASRPQDRQFILSSKKLLLSDSGFYLCAWSPGTGYGYTFGSGTRLTVV.

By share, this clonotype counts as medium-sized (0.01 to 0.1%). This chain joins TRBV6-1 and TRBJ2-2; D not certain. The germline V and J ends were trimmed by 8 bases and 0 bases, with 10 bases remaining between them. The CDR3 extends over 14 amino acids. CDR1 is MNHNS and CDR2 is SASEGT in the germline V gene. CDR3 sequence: CASGGGANTGELFF. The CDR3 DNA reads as TGTGCCAGCGGCGGTGGGGCGAACACCGGGGAGCTGTTTTTT.

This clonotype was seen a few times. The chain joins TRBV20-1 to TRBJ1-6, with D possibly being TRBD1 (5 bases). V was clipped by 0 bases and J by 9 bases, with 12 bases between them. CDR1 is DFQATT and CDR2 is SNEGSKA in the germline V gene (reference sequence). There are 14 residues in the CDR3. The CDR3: CSARENGGSSPLHF. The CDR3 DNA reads TGCAGTGCTAGAGAAAATGGGGGGAGTTCACCCCTCCACTTT.

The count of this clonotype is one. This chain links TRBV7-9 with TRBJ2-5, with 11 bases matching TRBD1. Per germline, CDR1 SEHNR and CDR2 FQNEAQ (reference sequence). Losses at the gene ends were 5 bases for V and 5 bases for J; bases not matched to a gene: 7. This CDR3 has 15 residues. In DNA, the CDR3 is TGTGCCAGCAGCGACGGGACAGGGGGTCGGGAGACCCAGTACTTC. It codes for CASSDGTGGRETQYF.

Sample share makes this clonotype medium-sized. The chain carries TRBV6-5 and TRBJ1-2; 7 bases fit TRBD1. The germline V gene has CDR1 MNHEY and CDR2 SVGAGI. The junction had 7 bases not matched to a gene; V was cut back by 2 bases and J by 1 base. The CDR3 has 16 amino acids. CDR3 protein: CASSYEYTGDNYGYTF. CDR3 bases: TGTGCCAGCAGTTACGAATACACAGGGGATAACTATGGCTACACCTTC.

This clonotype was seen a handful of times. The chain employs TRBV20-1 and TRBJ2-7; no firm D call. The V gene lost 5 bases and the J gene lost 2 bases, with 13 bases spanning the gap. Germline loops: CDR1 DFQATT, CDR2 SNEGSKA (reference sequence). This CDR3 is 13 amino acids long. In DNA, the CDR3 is TGCAGTGCTCAGGCTACATTGACCTACGAGCAGTACTTC. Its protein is CSAQATLTYEQYF.

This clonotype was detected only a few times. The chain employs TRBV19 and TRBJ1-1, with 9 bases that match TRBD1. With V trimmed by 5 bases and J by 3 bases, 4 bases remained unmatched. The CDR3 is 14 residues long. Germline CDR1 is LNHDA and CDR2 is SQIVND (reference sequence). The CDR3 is CASSHRGPDTEAFF. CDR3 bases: TGTGCCAGTAGTCACAGGGGGCCGGACACTGAAGCTTTCTTT. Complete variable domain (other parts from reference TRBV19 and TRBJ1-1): DGGITQSPKYLFRKEGQNVTLSCEQNLNHDAMYWYRQDPGQGLRLIYYSQIVNDFQKGDIAEGYSVSREKKESFPLTVTSAQKNPTAFYLCASSHRGPDTEAFFGQGTRLTVV.

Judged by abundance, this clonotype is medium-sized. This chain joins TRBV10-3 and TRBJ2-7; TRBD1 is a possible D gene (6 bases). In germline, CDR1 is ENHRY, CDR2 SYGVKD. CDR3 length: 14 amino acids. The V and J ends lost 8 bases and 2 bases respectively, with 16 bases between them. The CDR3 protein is CAIGGGRSPYEQYF. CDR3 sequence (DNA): TGTGCCATCGGGGGCGGGCGGTCTCCCTACGAGCAGTACTTC.

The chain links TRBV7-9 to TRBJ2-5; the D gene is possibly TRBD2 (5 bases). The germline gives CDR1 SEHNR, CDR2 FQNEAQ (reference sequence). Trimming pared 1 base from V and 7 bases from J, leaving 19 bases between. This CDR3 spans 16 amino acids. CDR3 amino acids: CASSLGAFMDSGTQYF. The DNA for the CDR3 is TGTGCCAGCAGCTTAGGAGCTTTTATGGACTCGGGGACCCAGTACTTC. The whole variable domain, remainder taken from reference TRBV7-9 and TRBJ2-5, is DTGVSQNPRHKITKRGQNVTFRCDPISEHNRLYWYRQTLGQGPEFLTYFQNEAQLEKSRLLSDRFSAERPKGSFSTLEIQRTEQGDSAMYLCASSLGAFMDSGTQYFGPGTRLLVL.

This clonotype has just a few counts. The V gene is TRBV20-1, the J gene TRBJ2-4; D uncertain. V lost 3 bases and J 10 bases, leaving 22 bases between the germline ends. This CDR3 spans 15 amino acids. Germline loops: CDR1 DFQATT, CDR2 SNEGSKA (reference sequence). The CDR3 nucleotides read TGCAGTGCTAGTAACGGTGAGGAATCCCCGAGGATTCAGTACTTC. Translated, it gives CSASNGEESPRIQYF.

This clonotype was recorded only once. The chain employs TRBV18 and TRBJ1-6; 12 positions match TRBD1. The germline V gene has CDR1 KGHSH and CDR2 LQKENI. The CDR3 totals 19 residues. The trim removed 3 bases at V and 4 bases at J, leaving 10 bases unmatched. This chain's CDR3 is CASSPGTGGLSSYNSPLHF. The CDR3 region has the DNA TGTGCCAGCTCACCCGGGACAGGGGGCCTCAGCTCATATAATTCACCCCTCCACTTT.

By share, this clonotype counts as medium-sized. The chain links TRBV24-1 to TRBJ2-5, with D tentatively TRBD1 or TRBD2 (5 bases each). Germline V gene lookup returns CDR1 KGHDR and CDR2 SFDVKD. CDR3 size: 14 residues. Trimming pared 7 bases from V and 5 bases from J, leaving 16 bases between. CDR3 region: CATSPGLPGETQYF. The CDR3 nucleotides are TGTGCCACCAGCCCGGGGCTGCCGGGCGAGACCCAGTACTTC.